The entry below describes one T cell receptor (beta chain). Which antigen it targets is not known. No much larger clonotype is one base removed from it; base qualities were not supplied. TCR beta repertoires were profiled from peripheral blood of roughly 13 young patients with multiple sclerosis to demonstrate the VDJtools post-analysis software. Multiple sclerosis patients were children and adolescents aged 6 to 15 years. These data originate in a study of post-analysis software for immune sequencing data (dated by TCRdb to between 2015 and 2017). Regarding the research as a whole: Disease courses on record covered relapsing-remitting, secondary progressive and progressive-relapsing multiple sclerosis, though some patients had no subtype annotation. The multiple sclerosis patient repertoires were compared with ten to eleven previously published healthy control repertoires from donors aged roughly 6 to 25 years. A subset of samples was prepared in parallel using single-end sample barcoding, then pooled and co-amplified after Illumina adapter ligation.

Points the paper makes about the study in general: Several TRBV segments, including TRBV5-6, TRBV5-1 and TRBV20-1, were significantly more frequent in patients than controls. The control group was slightly older than the multiple sclerosis patient group. Direct clustering with F measure revealed strong co-clustering of samples prepared in the same batch, which led to a batch-effect correction. Significantly lower normalized Chao1 diversity was found in multiple sclerosis patients than in controls, suggesting substantial peripheral T-cell clonal expansion.

The library was made by PCR. Sequencer: Illumina HiSeq 2500. To reduce PCR and sequencing biases, unique molecular identifiers were incorporated into the TCR beta cDNA libraries. About 500,000 cDNA molecules were obtained per 1 to 10 million input T cells, so each molecule approximated one T cell. The same protocol used for the earlier healthy control dataset was applied to prepare and sequence the patient libraries. Samples belonging to the same batch were prepared together, multiplexed and sequenced on a shared HiSeq lane. Per the authors' processing: Raw barcoded reads were processed with MIGEC, discarding single-read molecular identifier groups before consensus assembly and CDR3 extraction. Clonotype tables were post-analysed with VDJtools, and diversity was normalized by down-sampling all datasets to the smallest sample size. In repertoire overlap clustering, CDR3 amino acid sequences, but not nucleotide sequences, were matched to correct batch-related cross-sample contamination. TCRdb handled the public reads itself, with Q25 trimming in fastp and clone calling in MiXCR, and kept productive beta chains. A single entry per CDR3 protein holds the most common genes and DNA from its merged rows. The V and J calls here are based on TCRdb, not the publication. The sample data list more than 450,000 distinct CDR3 sequences, and roughly 46% of these were observed just once. In total, the top ten clones hold about 1.8% of the sample.

V lost 6 bases and J lost 1 base, and the count of bases not matched to a germline gene is 5. The CDR3 runs 13 residues from the cysteine to the phenylalanine. Of the read, only the CDR3 DNA is kept; its 39 bases are in frame from base 1. CDR1 SQVTM and CDR2 ANQGSEA are derived from the germline V gene. The chain is assembled from TRBV29-1 and TRBJ2-5, with TRBD1 identical over 7 junction bases. This clonotype originated in a girl under 18 with multiple sclerosis. Specimen: blood. The CDR3 region: CSVAQGVQETQYF. The sequence in DNA is TGCAGCGTGGCCCAGGGGGTCCAAGAGACCCAGTACTTC.